This is a list of T cell receptor beta chains from one sample in a study of blood T cell repertoires in COVID-19. The data were produced by immunoSEQ multiplex PCR, yet TCRdb's version contains in-frame clones alone and is incomplete. Of approximately 34,000 clones in the sample, around nine tenths are singletons; the top ten hold over 12%. Sequenced input: peripheral blood. These TCRs come from a man in his 60s with active COVID-19. CDR3s include the opening cysteine and the closing phenylalanine or tryptophan. A D gene is named only where the DNA matches it firmly. Expanded clones get a size class; other rows say once, few or many, or leave the size out.

abundance,v_gene,j_gene,d_gene,CDR3nt,CDR3aa
once,TRBV7-3,TRBJ2-1,NA,TGTGCCAGCAGCCCACAGGCGGGGTCCTACAATGAGCAGTTCTTC,CASSPQAGSYNEQFF
medium-sized,TRBV19,TRBJ2-7,TRBD2,TGTGCCAGTAGCCCGGGAGGGCTGTACGAGCAGTACTTC,CASSPGGLYEQYF
NA,TRBV5-1,TRBJ1-6,TRBD1,TGCGCCAGCAGCCCGGGACAGGGAAGGTTGAATTCACCCCTCCACTTT,CASSPGQGRLNSPLHF
NA,TRBV6-5,TRBJ2-4,TRBD1,TGTGCCAGCAGAACGGGACAGGGGGTTGACATTCAGTACTTC,CASRTGQGVDIQYF
NA,TRBV7-2,TRBJ2-3,TRBD1,TGTGCCAGCAGCCTAACAGGGGCGTTCACAGATACGCAGTATTTT,CASSLTGAFTDTQYF
once,TRBV5-6,TRBJ2-3,NA,TGTGCCAGCAGCCTCCCACAGGTACTCACAGATACGCAGTATTTT,CASSLPQVLTDTQYF
NA,TRBV5-1,TRBJ1-2,TRBD1,TGCGCCAGCAGACTAGGGACAGCGGACTTATATGGCTACACCTTC,CASRLGTADLYGYTF
NA,TRBV28,TRBJ2-3,TRBD1,TGTGCCAGCAACCCACCCGGGACAGGGGGCGGGACAGATACGCAGTATTTT,CASNPPGTGGGTDTQYF
NA,TRBV15,TRBJ2-3,NA,TGTGCCACCAGCAGAGATCGGGGTGGCAGGGGGGTCTCTGGTACGCAGTATTTT,CATSRDRGGRGVSGTQYF
once,TRBV6-6,TRBJ1-1,NA,TGTGCCAGCATGGGAGATTCGTGGACTGAAGCTTTCTTT,CASMGDSWTEAFF
few,TRBV7-2,TRBJ1-6,NA,TGTGCCAGCAGTAACGGGGGTTCACCCCTCCACTTT,CASSNGGSPLHF
NA,TRBV7-6,TRBJ2-1,TRBD2,TGTGCCAGCAGCCCGGCCCTAGCGGGAGGCAATGAGCAGTTCTTC,CASSPALAGGNEQFF
NA,TRBV18,TRBJ2-7,NA,TGTGCCAGCTCACCATGGGGGGGGGCATCCTACGAGCAGTACTTC,CASSPWGGASYEQYF
NA,TRBV6-2/TRBV6-3,TRBJ2-7,TRBD2,TGTGCCAGCAGTACACTAGCGAGCCCTACCTCCGAGCAGTACTTC,CASSTLASPTSEQYF
NA,TRBV24-1,TRBJ2-2,TRBD1,TGTGCCACCAGTGGGGGAGGACAGGGGCGAACCGGGGAGCTGTTTTTT,CATSGGGQGRTGELFF
NA,TRBV4-2,TRBJ1-1,TRBD1,TGTGCCAGCAGCTATAAAGGGGGCATCCCTGAAGCTTTCTTT,CASSYKGGIPEAFF
few,TRBV7-6,TRBJ2-1,NA,TGTGCCAGCAGCAATAGAGGACAGAAGTACAATGAGCAGTTCTTC,CASSNRGQKYNEQFF
NA,TRBV27,TRBJ2-1,TRBD2,TGTGCCAGCAGTTTTGGCGGGAGGAGGTACAATGAGCAGTTCTTC,CASSFGGRRYNEQFF
NA,TRBV15,TRBJ2-2,NA,TGTGCCACCAGCAGAGATCTGGGGTTGCCAGGGGCTATCGCCGGGGAGCTGTTTTTT,CATSRDLGLPGAIAGELFF
NA,TRBV7-9,TRBJ2-5,TRBD1,TGTGCCAGCAGCCCCGGGACAGGGCAGACCCAGTACTTC,CASSPGTGQTQYF